This T cell receptor (beta chain) is drawn from a study of beta chain features in type 1 diabetes. General study findings and limits: PCR might preferentially amplify shorter templates, equally in patients and controls. Compared with healthy donors, patients appeared to share more similar naive, central memory and regulatory TCRB repertoires. Shorter TCRB CDR3s, moderately but significantly so, marked every one of the four CD4+ subsets in Type 1 diabetes patients. Among type 1 diabetes patients, VDJ junctions had fewer insertions and more deletions.

Losses at the gene ends were 0 bases for V and 3 bases for J; bases not matched to a gene: 2. Germline values: CDR1 KGHSH, CDR2 LQKENI. CDR3 size: 15 residues. This clone has at least ten counts. Antigen: not known. Purity exceeded 95% in all sorted populations. The investigators reverse transcribed all of the isolated RNA, so they sequenced expressed TCRB transcripts. Using immunoSEQ multiplex PCR, the repertoire was profiled, and TCRdb retains in-frame clones only, with some absent. This table has 150,000 to 200,000 clones, approximately 7.8% appearing once. The chain recombines TRBV18 with TRBJ2-1; 7 nucleotides match TRBD1. What was sequenced was central memory CD4+ T cells from blood. The clonotype originates from a woman between 40 and 55 years old with type 1 diabetes. The CDR3 protein is CASSPPDRDYNEQFF. The CDR3 bases are TGTGCCAGCTCACCACCAGACAGGGACTACAATGAGCAGTTCTTC.